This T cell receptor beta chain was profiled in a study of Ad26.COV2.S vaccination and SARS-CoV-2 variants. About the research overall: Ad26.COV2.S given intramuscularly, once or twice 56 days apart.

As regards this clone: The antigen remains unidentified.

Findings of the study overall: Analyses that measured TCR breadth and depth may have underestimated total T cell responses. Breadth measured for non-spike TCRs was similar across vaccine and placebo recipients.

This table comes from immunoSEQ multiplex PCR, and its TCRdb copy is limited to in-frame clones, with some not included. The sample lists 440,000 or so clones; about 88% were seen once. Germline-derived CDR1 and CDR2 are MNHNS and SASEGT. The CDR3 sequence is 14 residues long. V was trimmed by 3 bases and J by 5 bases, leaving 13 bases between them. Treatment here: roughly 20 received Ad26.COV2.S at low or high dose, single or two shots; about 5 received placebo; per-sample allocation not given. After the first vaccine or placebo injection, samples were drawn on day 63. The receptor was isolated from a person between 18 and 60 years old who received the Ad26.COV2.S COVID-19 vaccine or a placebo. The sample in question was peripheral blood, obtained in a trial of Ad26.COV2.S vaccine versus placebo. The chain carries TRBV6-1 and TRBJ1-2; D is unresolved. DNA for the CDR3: TGTGCCAGCAGTGAGTCCCCAGGTCTTTATGGCTACACCTTC. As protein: CASSESPGLYGYTF.